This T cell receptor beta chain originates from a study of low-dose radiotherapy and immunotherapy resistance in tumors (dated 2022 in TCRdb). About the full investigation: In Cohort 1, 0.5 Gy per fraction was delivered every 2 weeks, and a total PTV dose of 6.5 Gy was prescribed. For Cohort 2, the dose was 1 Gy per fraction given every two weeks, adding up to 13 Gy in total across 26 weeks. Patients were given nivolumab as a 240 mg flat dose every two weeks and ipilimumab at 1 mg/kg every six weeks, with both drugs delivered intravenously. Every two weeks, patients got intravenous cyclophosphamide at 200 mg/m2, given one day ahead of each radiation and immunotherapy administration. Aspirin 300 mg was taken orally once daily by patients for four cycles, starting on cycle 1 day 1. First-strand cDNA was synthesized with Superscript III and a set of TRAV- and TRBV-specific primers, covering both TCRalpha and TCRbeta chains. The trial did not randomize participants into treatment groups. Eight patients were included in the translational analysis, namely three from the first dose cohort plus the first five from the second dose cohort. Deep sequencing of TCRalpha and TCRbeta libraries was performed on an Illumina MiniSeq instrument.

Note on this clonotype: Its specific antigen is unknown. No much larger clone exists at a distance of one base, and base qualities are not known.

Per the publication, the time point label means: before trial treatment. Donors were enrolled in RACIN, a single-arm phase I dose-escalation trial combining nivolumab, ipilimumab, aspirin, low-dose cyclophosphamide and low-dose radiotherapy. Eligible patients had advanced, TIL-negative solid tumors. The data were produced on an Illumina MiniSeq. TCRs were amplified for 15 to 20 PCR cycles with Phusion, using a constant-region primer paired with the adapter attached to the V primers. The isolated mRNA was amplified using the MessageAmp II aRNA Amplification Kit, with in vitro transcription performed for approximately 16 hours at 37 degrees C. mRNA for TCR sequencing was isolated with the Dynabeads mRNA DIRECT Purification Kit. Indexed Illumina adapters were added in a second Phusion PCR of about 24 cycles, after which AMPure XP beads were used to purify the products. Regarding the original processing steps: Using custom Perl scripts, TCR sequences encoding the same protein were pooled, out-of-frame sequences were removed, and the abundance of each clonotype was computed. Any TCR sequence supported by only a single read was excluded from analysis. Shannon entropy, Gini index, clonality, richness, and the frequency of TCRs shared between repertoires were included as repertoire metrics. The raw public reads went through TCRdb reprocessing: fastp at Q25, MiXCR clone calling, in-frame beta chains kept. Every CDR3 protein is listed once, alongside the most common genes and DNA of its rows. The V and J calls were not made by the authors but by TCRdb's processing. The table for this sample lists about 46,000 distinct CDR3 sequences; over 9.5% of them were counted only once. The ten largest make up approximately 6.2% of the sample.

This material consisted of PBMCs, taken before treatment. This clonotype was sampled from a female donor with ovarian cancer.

The DNA reads as follows: TGTGCCTGGAGCGGTCGGGATGAAGCTTTCTTT. It specifies CAWSGRDEAFF. This chain joins TRBV30 to TRBJ1-1, with the D gene call left open. The CDR3 starts with the cysteine, ends with the phenylalanine, and has 11 residues. Only the CDR3 portion is preserved as DNA: 33 bases, with reading frame beginning at the first base. Trimming at the junction amounts to 3 bases on V and 7 bases on J, and the germline ends lie 9 bases apart. The germline V gene (reference sequence) sets CDR1 to GTSNPN and CDR2 to SVGIG.